This passage covers 30 T cell receptor beta chains from one sample sequenced in a study of OX40 agonist ivuxolimab in advanced cancers. The table came from immunoSEQ multiplex PCR; TCRdb's copy has only in-frame clones and leaves some out. The sample records about 20,000 clones, roughly 89% being singletons. Source: CD4+ or CD8+ T cells sorted from blood, taken in a trial of the OX40 agonist ivuxolimab. Receptor source: an adult with an advanced solid tumor such as melanoma, head and neck, liver or kidney cancer.

A single count supports this clone. V usage is TRBV5-1 and J usage is TRBJ2-5; 13 bases agree with TRBD2. Germline trimming cut 4 bases from V and 5 bases from J; bases unmatched to any gene: 8. CDR3 length equals 16 residues. CDR1 is SGHRS, CDR2 YFSETQ, per germline. As DNA, the CDR3 is TGCGCCAGCAGCCCGGAGACTAGCGGGGGGTGGGAGACCCAGTACTTC. Translated: CASSPETSGGWETQYF.

The genes are TRBV5-8 and TRBJ2-2; 7 positions match TRBD2. Germline V lookup: CDR1 SGHTS, CDR2 YDEGEE. With V trimmed by 0 bases and J by 3 bases, 11 bases remained unmatched. The CDR3 is 18 residues long. DNA for the CDR3: TGTGCCAGCAGCTTGGCCTGGCGGCTAGCGGCTGACACCGGGGAGCTGTTTTTT. Its translation: CASSLAWRLAADTGELFF. Using reference TRBV5-8 and TRBJ2-2 for the parts outside the CDR3, the full variable domain is EAGVTQSPTHLIKTRGQQATLRCSPISGHTSVYWYQQALGLGLQFLLWYDEGEERNRGNFPPRFSGRQFPNYSSELNVNALELEDSALYLCASSLAWRLAADTGELFFGEGSRLTVL.

V gene TRBV19 combines with J gene TRBJ1-2, with D maybe TRBD1 (6 bases). Trimming cost V 4 bases and J 6 bases, with 21 bases left between them. This CDR3 comprises 16 residues. Germline values: CDR1 LNHDA, CDR2 SQIVND (reference sequence). The CDR3 nucleotides are TGTGCCAGTAGTACCCTCGGGGGCGGGGGCAGGGATGGCTACACCTTC. Amino acids: CASSTLGGGGRDGYTF.

The J gene is TRBJ2-3, the V gene TRBV7-2, with D perhaps TRBD1 (6 bases). Per the germline V gene, CDR1 is SGHTA and CDR2 is FQGNSA. The V and J ends lost 1 base and 3 bases respectively, with 14 bases between them. CDR3 length equals 16 residues. Here the CDR3 reads CASSLVLQGWTDTQYF. DNA of the CDR3: TGTGCCAGCAGCTTAGTGCTTCAGGGGTGGACAGATACGCAGTATTTT.

The sample holds one count of this clone. V gene TRBV9 combines with J gene TRBJ1-2; tentative D call: TRBD1 (6 bases). V lost 7 bases and J 5 bases, leaving 27 bases between the germline ends. The CDR3 spans 17 residues. Germline CDR1 SGDLS, CDR2 YYNGEE. CDR3 DNA sequence: TGTGCCAGCTCCCTAAGTGGGTCGGGGGGCGTTTGGTATGGCTACACCTTC. Translation gives CASSLSGSGGVWYGYTF. Full variable domain (outside the CDR3, taken from reference TRBV9 and TRBJ1-2): DSGVTQTPKHLITATGQRVTLRCSPRSGDLSVYWYQQSLDQGLQFLIQYYNGEERAKGNILERFSAQQFPDLHSELNLSSLELGDSALYFCASSLSGSGGVWYGYTFGSGTRLTVV.

The chain carries TRBV6-5 and TRBJ2-5, with 10 bases identical to TRBD1. Germline-derived CDR1 and CDR2 are MNHEY and SVGAGI. With 6 bases clipped from V and 5 bases from J, the junction kept 9 bases outside the gene matches. The CDR3 runs 15 residues. As DNA, the CDR3 is TGTGCCAGCAGGACCGGGGACAGGGGCCGGGAGACCCAGTACTTC. Protein: CASRTGDRGRETQYF.

In this sample, this clone is medium-sized. V usage is TRBV27 and J usage is TRBJ1-1; D unclear. V was clipped by 0 bases and J by 4 bases, with 6 bases between them. The CDR3 is made up of 13 amino acids. The germline CDR1 and CDR2 sequences are MNHEY and SMNVEV (reference sequence). The CDR3 here is CASSLSISTEAFF. Written as DNA, the CDR3 is TGTGCCAGCAGTTTATCGATCTCCACTGAAGCTTTCTTT.

This clone was observed a single time. The chain combines TRBV4-3 with TRBJ2-1; D not resolved. Trimming left V 0 bases short and J 4 bases short, with 10 bases between. The CDR3 runs 15 residues. The germline CDR1 and CDR2 sequences are LGHNA and YSLEER. This CDR3 is CASSQDFEDYNEQFF. DNA of the CDR3: TGCGCCAGCAGCCAAGATTTTGAGGATTACAATGAGCAGTTCTTC.

This chain uses TRBV13 with TRBJ2-2; the D gene could be TRBD1 or TRBD2 (5 bases each). V gave up 6 bases and J gave up 2 bases, with 10 bases separating them. Germline assignment: CDR1 PRHDT and CDR2 FYEKMQ (reference sequence). The CDR3 has 14 amino acids. As DNA, the CDR3 is TGTGCCAGCAGTTGGGACGGCAACACCGGGGAGCTGTTTTTT. As protein: CASSWDGNTGELFF.

The chain links TRBV27 to TRBJ1-5, with TRBD1 identical over 8 bases. The V gene's germline CDR1 is MNHEY and CDR2 SMNVEV (reference sequence). CDR3 length equals 15 residues. J lost 4 bases, V lost 3 bases, and 5 bases had no gene match. Written as DNA, the CDR3 is TGTGCCAGCAGTTTCCAGGGGACAGGTAATCAGCCCCAGCATTTT. This sequence encodes CASSFQGTGNQPQHF.

This chain connects TRBV5-4 to TRBJ2-3, with TRBD1 identical over 8 bases. J gave up 1 base and V 4 bases, and 2 bases lay outside the gene matches. The germline V gene has CDR1 SGHNT and CDR2 YYREEE (reference sequence). This CDR3 has 14 amino acids. The CDR3 region is CASSPTGGTDTQYF. DNA for the CDR3: TGTGCCAGCAGCCCGACAGGGGGCACAGATACGCAGTATTTT.

The V gene is TRBV4-3, the J gene TRBJ2-7; D tentatively reads TRBD1 or TRBD2 (5 bases each). CDR3 length equals 16 residues. V lost 0 bases and J lost 0, with 12 bases in between. The V gene's germline CDR1 is LGHNA and CDR2 YSLEER. In nucleotides, the CDR3 is TGCGCCAGCAGCCAAGATCTAATTGGGACCTCCTACGAGCAGTACTTC. It translates to CASSQDLIGTSYEQYF.

This clone came up once. The J gene is TRBJ1-2, the V gene TRBV11-2, with a weak D call TRBD1 (5 bases). CDR1 and CDR2 from the germline V gene are SGHAT and FQNNGV. V was pared by 3 bases and J by 4 bases, with 12 bases between. The CDR3 is made up of 14 amino acids. The CDR3 DNA sequence: TGTGCCAGCAGCTTGGGGGTGGGACCCTATGGCTACACCTTC. Its protein is CASSLGVGPYGYTF.

This rearrangement joins TRBV27 to TRBJ1-5, with D maybe TRBD1 (6 bases). V lost 1 base to trimming and J lost 4 bases, with 11 bases between them. Per germline, CDR1 MNHEY and CDR2 SMNVEV (reference sequence). This CDR3 has 15 residues. The CDR3 DNA reads as TGTGCCAGCAGTTTATACGGGACACTAAATCAGCCCCAGCATTTT. The encoded protein is CASSLYGTLNQPQHF.

The chain carries TRBV9 and TRBJ2-7, with D perhaps TRBD2 (6 bases). V was cut by 0 bases and J by 7 bases, with 11 bases left in between. Germline values: CDR1 SGDLS, CDR2 YYNGEE. The CDR3 totals 13 residues. The CDR3 DNA reads as TGTGCCAGCAGCGTAGGGGACTTCTTTGAGCAGTACTTC. This encodes CASSVGDFFEQYF.

The chain couples TRBV21-1 to TRBJ1-5. TRBV21-1 is a pseudogene segment. This CDR3 is 13 amino acids long. The chain's CDR3 is CASSNGGARPQHF. Here the CDR3 DNA reads TGTGCCAGCAGCAATGGGGGGGCGAGGCCCCAGCATTTT.

This clone was recorded only once. The chain uses TRBV27 and TRBJ2-5; either TRBD1 or TRBD2 may fit D (6 bases each). CDR1 is MNHEY, CDR2 SMNVEV, per germline (reference sequence). This CDR3 region has 16 residues. Trimming pared 8 bases from V and 1 base from J, leaving 20 bases between. CDR3 nucleotide sequence: TGTGCCAGCGGGATAAGTGGGGGGCTCCTCCAAGAGACCCAGTACTTC. Amino acids: CASGISGGLLQETQYF.

The rearrangement uses TRBV11-2 and TRBJ2-2, with 7 bases that match TRBD1. V was clipped by 4 bases and J by 6 bases; unmatched bases: 2. CDR1 SGHAT and CDR2 FQNNGV come from the germline V gene. There are 13 residues in the CDR3. In nucleotides, the CDR3 is TGTGCCAGCAGCTCCGACAGGGCCGGGGAGCTGTTTTTT. Protein sequence: CASSSDRAGELFF.

The chain recombines TRBV15 with TRBJ1-1; D remains ambiguous. CDR3 size: 16 residues. Trimming took 3 bases from V and 3 from J, leaving 17 bases between them. Germline CDR1 LNHNV, CDR2 YYDKDF (reference sequence). DNA of the CDR3: TGTGCCACCAGCAGGGGGTGGAGGGAGGGTGACACTGAAGCTTTCTTT. This sequence encodes CATSRGWREGDTEAFF.

CDR3 sequence (DNA): TGTGCCAGCAGCCAAGTCCAGTCGGGGGCGGGCTATGGCTACACCTTC. It is translated as CASSQVQSGAGYGYTF. The chain has TRBV4-2 and TRBJ1-2, with a possible D match to TRBD1 (6 bases). CDR1 is LGHNA and CDR2 is YNFKEQ in the germline V gene. The CDR3 covers 16 residues. The V and J ends lost 1 base and 4 bases respectively, with 16 bases between them.

The chain joins TRBV19 to TRBJ1-1, with D possibly TRBD1 on 6 matching bases. Germline values: CDR1 LNHDA, CDR2 SQIVND (reference sequence). The V end lost 2 bases, the J end lost 3 bases, and 16 bases lay between the germline ends. The CDR3 runs to 16 residues. CDR3 sequence: CASSIWAGAPDTEAFF. CDR3 DNA sequence: TGTGCCAGTAGTATATGGGCGGGGGCGCCGGACACTGAAGCTTTCTTT.

The chain couples TRBV11-2 to TRBJ2-5; no clear D. Germline V gives CDR1 SGHAT, CDR2 FQNNGV. The CDR3 length is 11 residues. Between the trimmed V and J ends, which lost 2 bases and 5 bases, there was a span of 3 bases. This CDR3 is CASSLSETQYF. For the CDR3, the DNA is TGTGCCAGCAGCTTAAGTGAGACCCAGTACTTC.

This chain joins TRBV15 and TRBJ1-2, with D perhaps TRBD1 (5 bases). This CDR3 comprises 15 residues. V lost 3 bases and J 3 bases, leaving 14 bases between the germline ends. Germline V gene data show CDR1 as LNHNV and CDR2 as YYDKDF (reference sequence). CDR3 nucleotides: TGTGCCACCAGCAGTGTGAGAGAGACAGACTATGGCTACACCTTC. It translates to CATSSVRETDYGYTF.

The chain couples TRBV7-9 to TRBJ1-1; D is perhaps TRBD1 (6 bases). The V and J ends lost 6 bases and 1 base respectively, with 9 bases between them. The CDR3 consists of 13 residues. Germline V gene lookup returns CDR1 SEHNR and CDR2 FQNEAQ (reference sequence). The DNA of the CDR3 is TGTGCCAGCAGGTCGGGGGCGAACACTGAAGCTTTCTTT. Translated, it gives CASRSGANTEAFF.

The chain uses TRBV28 and TRBJ1-1; D unresolved. This CDR3 spans 14 amino acids. Germline V lookup: CDR1 MDHEN, CDR2 SYDVKM. V dropped 7 bases and J dropped 4 bases, with 16 bases sitting between them. The CDR3 DNA sequence: TGTGCCAGCACCTTCGTGCCAGGAGGCACTGAAGCTTTCTTT. Protein product: CASTFVPGGTEAFF.

The chain joins TRBV4-3 to TRBJ2-7; D call uncertain. The germline V gene has CDR1 LGHNA and CDR2 YSLEER. V was cut by 1 base and J by 7 bases, with 14 bases left in between. CDR3 length equals 14 residues. The CDR3 DNA follows: TGCGCCAGCAGCCAAGGGACGGAAGTCCGGGAGCAGTACTTC. Encoded protein: CASSQGTEVREQYF.

The chain recombines TRBV5-5 with TRBJ1-2; D is unresolved. This CDR3 comprises 13 residues. V dropped 0 bases and J dropped 10 bases, with 13 bases sitting between them. Germline-derived CDR1 and CDR2 are SGHKS and YYEKEE (reference sequence). As DNA, the CDR3 is TGTGCCAGCAGCTTGGAGGCGCTGGAGGTCTACACCTTC. This translates into CASSLEALEVYTF.

This chain connects TRBV29-1 to TRBJ1-1; maybe TRBD1 (6 bases). The V and J ends lost 4 bases and 4 bases respectively, with 13 bases between them. The CDR3 is 13 residues long. Germline CDR1 reads SQVTM; CDR2 reads ANQGSEA. DNA for the CDR3: TGCAGCGTTGTTGGGGGGCAGGGCACTGAAGCTTTCTTT. Its translation: CSVVGGQGTEAFF.

The V and J genes are TRBV5-6 and TRBJ1-2, with D unresolved. The germline gives CDR1 SGHDT, CDR2 YYEEEE. The CDR3 sequence is 13 residues long. V was shortened by 3 bases and J by 4 bases, with 10 bases between the two germline ends. The CDR3 bases are TGTGCCAGCAGCTGGCGGTCCTCCTATGGCTACACCTTC. Its translation: CASSWRSSYGYTF.

The chain links TRBV6-5 to TRBJ1-6; no clear D gene. Germline-derived CDR1 and CDR2 are MNHEY and SVGAGI. V lost 4 bases and J 7 bases, leaving 14 bases between the germline ends. The CDR3 totals 15 residues. The CDR3 bases are TGTGCCAGCAGTTCGGGTATTCGAGGGAATTCACCCCTCCACTTT. Encoded protein: CASSSGIRGNSPLHF.